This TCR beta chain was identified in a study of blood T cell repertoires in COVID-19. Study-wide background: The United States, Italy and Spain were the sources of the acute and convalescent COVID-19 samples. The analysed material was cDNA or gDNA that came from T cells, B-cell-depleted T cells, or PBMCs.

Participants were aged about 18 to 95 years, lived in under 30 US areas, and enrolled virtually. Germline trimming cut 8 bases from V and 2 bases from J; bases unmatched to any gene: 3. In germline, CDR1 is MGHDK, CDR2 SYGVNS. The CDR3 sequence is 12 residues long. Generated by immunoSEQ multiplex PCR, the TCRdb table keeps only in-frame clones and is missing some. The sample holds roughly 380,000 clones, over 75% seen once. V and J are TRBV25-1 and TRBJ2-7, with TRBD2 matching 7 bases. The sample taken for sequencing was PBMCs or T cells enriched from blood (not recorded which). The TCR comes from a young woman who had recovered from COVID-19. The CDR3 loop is CASLGGAYEQYF. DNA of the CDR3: TGTGCCAGCCTGGGGGGGGCCTACGAGCAGTACTTC.